A selection of T cell receptor beta chains follows, all from one sample in a study of blood T cell repertoires in COVID-19. Only in-frame clones appear in the TCRdb table, and some are missing; sequencing was by immunoSEQ multiplex PCR. There are about 120,000 clones in the sample; 82% occur only once, and 3.5% to 5.5% lies in the top ten. The specimen was peripheral blood. The receptors stem from a woman aged 70-85 years with acute or convalescent COVID-19. CDR3s include the opening cysteine and the closing phenylalanine or tryptophan. A D gene is named only where the DNA matches it firmly. Some rows have no size entry. The others give once, few or many, or a class for an expanded clone.

j_call clone_size d_call v_call cdr3_nt cdr3_aa
TRBJ2-1 - - TRBV7-2 TGTGCCAGCAGCTTAGAGAGTCTGTCCCCCTCGAACAATGAGCAGTTCTTC CASSLESLSPSNNEQFF
TRBJ1-5 - TRBD1 TRBV3-1/TRBV3-2 TGTGCCAGCAGGGATACAGGGGGCATCAATCAGCCCCAGCATTTT CASRDTGGINQPQHF
TRBJ1-2 - - TRBV7-2 TGTGCCAGCAGCTCGGGACACCTAAACTATGGCTACACCTTC CASSSGHLNYGYTF
TRBJ2-7 - TRBD2 TRBV10-3 TGTGCCATCAGTGACCTGGGACTAGCGGGGCCATCGGGCGAGCAGTACTTC CAISDLGLAGPSGEQYF
TRBJ1-2 - TRBD1 TRBV11-3 TGTGCCAGCAGCCAGGACAGGGCGAATGGCTACACCTTC CASSQDRANGYTF
TRBJ2-5 - TRBD2 TRBV5-1 TGCGCCAGCAGCTTGGTTCTAGCGGGGGGACAAGAGACCCAGTACTTC CASSLVLAGGQETQYF
TRBJ1-5 - TRBD1 TRBV2 TGTGCCAGCAGGGCCGACAGGGGGGGAGCACAGCCCCAGCATTTT CASRADRGGAQPQHF
TRBJ2-1 - TRBD2 TRBV7-3 TGTGCCAGCAGCTTAACGCGTCGGACTAGCGGGGGGGTGCAGTTCTTC CASSLTRRTSGGVQFF
TRBJ2-6 - TRBD1 TRBV7-3 TGTGCCAGCAGCTTAAAGACAGGGACGGGATCTGGGGCCAACGTCCTGACTTTC CASSLKTGTGSGANVLTF
TRBJ2-2 - TRBD1 TRBV27 TGTGCCAGCAGTTCCGGACAGGGAAAATCTGCGACCGGGGAGCTGTTTTTT CASSSGQGKSATGELFF
TRBJ1-2 few - TRBV21-1 TGTGCCAGCAGCAAAGATGGGCAGACCACACCTAACTATGGCTACACCTTC CASSKDGQTTPNYGYTF
TRBJ2-5 - TRBD2 TRBV18 TGTGCCAGCTCACCGGGACTAGCGGAGACCCAGTACTTC CASSPGLAETQYF
TRBJ1-1 - - TRBV18 TGTGCCAGCTCACCCACGAGCGGTCCGAACACTGAAGCTTTCTTT CASSPTSGPNTEAFF
TRBJ1-5 - - TRBV27 TGTGCCAGCCGCCGGGTGGAAGGCCAGCCCCAGCATTTT CASRRVEGQPQHF
TRBJ2-7 - - TRBV5-6 TGTGCCAGCAGCCTGGATACAGGATACGAGCAGTACTTC CASSLDTGYEQYF
TRBJ2-1 once - TRBV6-2/TRBV6-3 TGTGCCAGCAGCCGGCTCCCCCCAGGGCAAAGCTCCTACAATGAGCAGTTCTTC CASSRLPPGQSSYNEQFF
TRBJ2-1 - TRBD1 TRBV5-1 TGCGCCAGTTACCGGGACAGCTCCTACAATGAGCAGTTCTTC CASYRDSSYNEQFF
TRBJ1-2 - - TRBV4-2 TGTGCCAGCAGCCAAGGGGAGGGGGGCGACTATGGCTACACCTTC CASSQGEGGDYGYTF
TRBJ1-4 - - TRBV27 TGTGCCAGCAGTTCCATCCGGACGGGGGGAGAAAAACTGTTTTTT CASSSIRTGGEKLFF
TRBJ1-3 - TRBD1 TRBV7-9 TGTGCCAGCAGCCTCTGGGCAGGGGGTGGAAACACCATATATTTT CASSLWAGGGNTIYF
TRBJ2-1 - TRBD1 TRBV6-6 TGTGCCAGCAGTCTTTTTAACAGGGGGCCCCACAATGAGCAGTTCTTC CASSLFNRGPHNEQFF
TRBJ1-2 - - TRBV10-1 TGCGCCAGCCTGTTGATAGAAACTTATGGCTACACCTTC CASLLIETYGYTF
TRBJ1-1 - - TRBV7-2 TGTGCCAGCTTCCCTCGGGGACAATCGGACACTGAAGCTTTCTTT CASFPRGQSDTEAFF
TRBJ1-4 - TRBD1 TRBV29-1 TGCAGCGTCCGGGACAGGGGGAGTGAAAAACTGTTTTTT CSVRDRGSEKLFF
TRBJ2-1 - - TRBV10-1 TGCGCCAGCAGTGAGTTTGCCGGGTGGAATGAGCAGTTCTTC CASSEFAGWNEQFF
TRBJ2-6 - - TRBV11-3 TGTGCCAGCAGCCCCCCACCGGGGGAAAGGATCTCTGGGGCCAACGTCCTGACTTTC CASSPPPGERISGANVLTF
TRBJ2-5 once TRBD2 TRBV11-2 TGTGCCAGCAGCTCAATAGCGGGGGGGCCCGAAAAGACCCAGTACTTC CASSSIAGGPEKTQYF
TRBJ2-7 - TRBD2 TRBV27 TGTGCCAGCCGGGACTACCCCTACGAGCAGTACTTC CASRDYPYEQYF
TRBJ1-6 - - TRBV5-6 TGTGCCAGCAGCTTGGATGGACGGACAAATTCACCCCTCCACTTT CASSLDGRTNSPLHF
TRBJ1-2 once - TRBV7-2 TGTGCCAGCAGCTCCTCGGGGGGCGACTATGGCTACACCTTC CASSSSGGDYGYTF
TRBJ2-2 - TRBD2 TRBV11-3 TGTGCCAGCAGCCCCGGTCCCGGGGGGATTACGGGAACCGGGGAGCTGTTTTTT CASSPGPGGITGTGELFF
TRBJ2-1 - - TRBV7-8 TGTGCCAGCAGCTTTTCAGGTGCCCATGAGCAGTTCTTC CASSFSGAHEQFF
TRBJ1-2 - TRBD1 TRBV12-3/TRBV12-4 TGTGCCAGCAATCCAGGGGGGAACTATGGCTACACCTTC CASNPGGNYGYTF
TRBJ2-2 - - TRBV19 TGTGCCAGTAGTATCTACACCGGGGAGCTGTTTTTT CASSIYTGELFF
TRBJ1-3 - - TRBV11-2 TGTGCCAGCAGCTTAGGGAGGAACCGAGTCTCTGGAAACACCATATATTTT CASSLGRNRVSGNTIYF
TRBJ1-1 once TRBD1 TRBV30 TGTGCCTCCCACAGGGGATTGGTCACTGAAGCTTTCTTT CASHRGLVTEAFF
TRBJ2-1 - TRBD2 TRBV5-1 TGCGCCAGCTCCCAAGGCGGGGGGGCCGCGGGCGAGCAGTTCTTC CASSQGGGAAGEQFF
TRBJ2-3 - TRBD1 TRBV7-6 TGTGCCAGCAGCCGGGGACAGGTTGGCACAGATACGCAGTATTTT CASSRGQVGTDTQYF
TRBJ2-2 - TRBD1 TRBV7-3 TGTGCCAGCAGCTCTGGGACAGGGAACACCGGGGAGCTGTTTTTT CASSSGTGNTGELFF
TRBJ1-4 - TRBD1 TRBV2 TGTGCCAGCAAGGACAGGGGGAATGAAAAACTGTTTTTT CASKDRGNEKLFF
TRBJ1-4 - - TRBV15 TGTGCCACCAGCCGTGGGGGCAGGGAGAGCGAAAAACTGTTTTTT CATSRGGRESEKLFF
TRBJ2-3 few TRBD2 TRBV2 TGTGCCAGCAGGTTTAGCGGGGGGATTACAGATACGCAGTATTTT CASRFSGGITDTQYF
TRBJ2-5 - - TRBV30 TGTGCCTGGAGGCCCTCCGGGACTCTCCTAAAGGAGACCCAGTACTTC CAWRPSGTLLKETQYF
TRBJ1-4 - - TRBV7-8 TGTGCCAGCAGCACATTTGATTATGCAACTAATGAAAAACTGTTTTTT CASSTFDYATNEKLFF
TRBJ1-2 - TRBD1 TRBV19 TGTGCCAGTAGTATAGTTCGGACAGGGAACTATGGCTACACCTTC CASSIVRTGNYGYTF
TRBJ2-3 - TRBD2 TRBV27 TGTGCCAGCAGTCTGGGGACTAGCGGGGGGGTTACGCAGTATTTT CASSLGTSGGVTQYF
TRBJ1-3 once TRBD1 TRBV11-3 TGTGCCAGCAGCTTAGACCCGGACAGGGGGAAGAACACCATATATTTT CASSLDPDRGKNTIYF
TRBJ2-1 - TRBD1 TRBV10-3 TGTGCCATCAGTGAGGACAGGGGGAATGAGCAGTTCTTC CAISEDRGNEQFF